The entry that follows covers one TCR beta chain sequence. The antigen is undetermined. Unique molecular identifiers were incorporated when the TCRbeta library was constructed. One entry per CDR3 protein, called by TCRdb with MiXCR from the PCR reads. Here the sample spans hundreds of thousands of distinct CDR3 sequences, around 13% being singletons. This sample is part of a study of T-cell reconstitution after alpha-beta-depleted transplantation in children. General study findings and limits: Roughly two months post-transplant, alpha-beta T cells reportedly originated from several hundred graft clones that had expanded. Among T cells one year after transplant, newly produced cells accounted for most counts and diversity.

Germline V CDR1 and CDR2: DFQATT, SNEGSKA (reference sequence). The CDR3 covers 12 residues. Trimming shortened V by 4 bases and J by 6 bases, and 10 bases separated the two germline ends. This sequence originates from a girl aged 2-10 years with congenital amegakaryocytic thrombocytopenia, due to receive a stem cell transplant. The sequenced sample was PBMCs, obtained before TCRalphabeta/CD19-depleted stem cell transplant. This chain connects TRBV20-1 to TRBJ2-1; D may correspond to TRBD1 or TRBD2 (5 bases each). The CDR3 here is CSATGPGNEQFF. CDR3 in DNA: TGCAGTGCTACGGGGCCCGGCAATGAGCAGTTCTTC.